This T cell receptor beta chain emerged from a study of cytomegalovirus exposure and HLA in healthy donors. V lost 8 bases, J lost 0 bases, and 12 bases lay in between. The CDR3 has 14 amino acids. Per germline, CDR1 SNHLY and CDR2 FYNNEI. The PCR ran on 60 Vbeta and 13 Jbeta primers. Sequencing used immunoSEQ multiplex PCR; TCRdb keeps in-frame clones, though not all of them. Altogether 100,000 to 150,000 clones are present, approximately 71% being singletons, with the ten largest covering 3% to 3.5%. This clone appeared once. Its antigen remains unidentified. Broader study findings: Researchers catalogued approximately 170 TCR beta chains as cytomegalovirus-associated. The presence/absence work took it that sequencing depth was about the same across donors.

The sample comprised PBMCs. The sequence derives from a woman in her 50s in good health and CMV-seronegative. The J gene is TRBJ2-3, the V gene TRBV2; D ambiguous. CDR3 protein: CASLAATSTDTQYF. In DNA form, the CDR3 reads TGTGCCAGCCTGGCGGCCACTAGCACAGATACGCAGTATTTT.